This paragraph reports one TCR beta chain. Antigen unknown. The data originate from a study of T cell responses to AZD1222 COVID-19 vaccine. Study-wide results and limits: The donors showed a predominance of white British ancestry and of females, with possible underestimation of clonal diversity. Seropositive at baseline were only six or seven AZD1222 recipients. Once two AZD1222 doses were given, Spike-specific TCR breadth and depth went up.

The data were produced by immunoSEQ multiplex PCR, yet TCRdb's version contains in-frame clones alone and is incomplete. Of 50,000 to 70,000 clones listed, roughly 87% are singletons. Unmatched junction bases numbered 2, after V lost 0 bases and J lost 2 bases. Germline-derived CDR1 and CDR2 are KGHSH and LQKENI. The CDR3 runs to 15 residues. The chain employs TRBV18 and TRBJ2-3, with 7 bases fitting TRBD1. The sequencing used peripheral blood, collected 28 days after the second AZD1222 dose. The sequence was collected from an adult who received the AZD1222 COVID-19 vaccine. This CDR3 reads CASSPPGQPTDTQYF. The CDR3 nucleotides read TGTGCCAGCTCACCACCGGGACAGCCCACAGATACGCAGTATTTT.